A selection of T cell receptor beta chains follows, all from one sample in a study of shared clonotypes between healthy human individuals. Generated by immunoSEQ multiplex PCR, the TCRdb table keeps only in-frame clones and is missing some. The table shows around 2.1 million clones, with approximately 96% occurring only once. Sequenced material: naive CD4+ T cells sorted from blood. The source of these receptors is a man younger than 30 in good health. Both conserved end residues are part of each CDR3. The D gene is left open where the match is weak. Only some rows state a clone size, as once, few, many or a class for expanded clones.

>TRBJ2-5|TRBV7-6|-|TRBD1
TGTGCCAGCAGCAAACGCGAGGGACAGGACCGGGACAGAGGAATTGGGACCCAGTACTTC
CASSKREGQDRDRGIGTQYF
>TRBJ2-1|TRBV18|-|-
TGTGCCAGCTCACCTCCTGGGGACCGTAATGAGCAGTTCTTC
CASSPPGDRNEQFF
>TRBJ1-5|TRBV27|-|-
TGTGCCAGCAGTTTCCAAGGGGAGTCGGGCAATCAGCCCCAGCATTTT
CASSFQGESGNQPQHF
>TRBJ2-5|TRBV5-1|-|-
TGCGCCAGCAGCTTGGTCGCCTTTCGCCGGGGCCAAGAGACCCAGTACTTC
CASSLVAFRRGQETQYF
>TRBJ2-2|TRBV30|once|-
TGTGCCTGGAGTGTCTACCGTCAGGGCTGGAATACCGGGGAGCTGTTTTTT
CAWSVYRQGWNTGELFF
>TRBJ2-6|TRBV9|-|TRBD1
TGTGCCAGCAGCGGAGACAGGGGGAGCTCTGGGGCCAACGTCCTGACTTTC
CASSGDRGSSGANVLTF
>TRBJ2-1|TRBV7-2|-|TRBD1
TGTGCCAGCAGCCGGACGGGACAGAATGAGCAGTTCTTC
CASSRTGQNEQFF
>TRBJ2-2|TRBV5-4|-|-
TGTGCCAGCAGCTTGGACGTTCGAACGAACACCGGGGAGCTGTTTTTT
CASSLDVRTNTGELFF
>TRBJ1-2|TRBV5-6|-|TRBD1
TGTGCCAGCAGCTTTCCCGGGACAGCAGCTAACTATGGCTACACCTTC
CASSFPGTAANYGYTF
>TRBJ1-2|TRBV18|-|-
TGTGCCAGCTCACCAGGGAAGCGAGACTATGGCTACACCTTC
CASSPGKRDYGYTF
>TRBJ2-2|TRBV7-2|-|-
TGTGCCAGCAGCTTACAATCGAACACCGGGGAGCTGTTTTTT
CASSLQSNTGELFF